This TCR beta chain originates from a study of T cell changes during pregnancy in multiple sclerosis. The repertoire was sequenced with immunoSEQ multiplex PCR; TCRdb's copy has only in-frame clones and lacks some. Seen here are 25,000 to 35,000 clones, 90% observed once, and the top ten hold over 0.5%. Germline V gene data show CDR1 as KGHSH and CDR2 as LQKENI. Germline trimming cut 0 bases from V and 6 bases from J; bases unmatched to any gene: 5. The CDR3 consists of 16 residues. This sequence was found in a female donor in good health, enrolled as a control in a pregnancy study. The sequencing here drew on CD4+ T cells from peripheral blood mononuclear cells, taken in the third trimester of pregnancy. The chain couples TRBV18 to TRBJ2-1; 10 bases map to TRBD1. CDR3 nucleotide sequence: TGTGCCAGCTCACCACCCGGGACAGGGGTTGGCAATGAGCAGTTCTTC. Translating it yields CASSPPGTGVGNEQFF.